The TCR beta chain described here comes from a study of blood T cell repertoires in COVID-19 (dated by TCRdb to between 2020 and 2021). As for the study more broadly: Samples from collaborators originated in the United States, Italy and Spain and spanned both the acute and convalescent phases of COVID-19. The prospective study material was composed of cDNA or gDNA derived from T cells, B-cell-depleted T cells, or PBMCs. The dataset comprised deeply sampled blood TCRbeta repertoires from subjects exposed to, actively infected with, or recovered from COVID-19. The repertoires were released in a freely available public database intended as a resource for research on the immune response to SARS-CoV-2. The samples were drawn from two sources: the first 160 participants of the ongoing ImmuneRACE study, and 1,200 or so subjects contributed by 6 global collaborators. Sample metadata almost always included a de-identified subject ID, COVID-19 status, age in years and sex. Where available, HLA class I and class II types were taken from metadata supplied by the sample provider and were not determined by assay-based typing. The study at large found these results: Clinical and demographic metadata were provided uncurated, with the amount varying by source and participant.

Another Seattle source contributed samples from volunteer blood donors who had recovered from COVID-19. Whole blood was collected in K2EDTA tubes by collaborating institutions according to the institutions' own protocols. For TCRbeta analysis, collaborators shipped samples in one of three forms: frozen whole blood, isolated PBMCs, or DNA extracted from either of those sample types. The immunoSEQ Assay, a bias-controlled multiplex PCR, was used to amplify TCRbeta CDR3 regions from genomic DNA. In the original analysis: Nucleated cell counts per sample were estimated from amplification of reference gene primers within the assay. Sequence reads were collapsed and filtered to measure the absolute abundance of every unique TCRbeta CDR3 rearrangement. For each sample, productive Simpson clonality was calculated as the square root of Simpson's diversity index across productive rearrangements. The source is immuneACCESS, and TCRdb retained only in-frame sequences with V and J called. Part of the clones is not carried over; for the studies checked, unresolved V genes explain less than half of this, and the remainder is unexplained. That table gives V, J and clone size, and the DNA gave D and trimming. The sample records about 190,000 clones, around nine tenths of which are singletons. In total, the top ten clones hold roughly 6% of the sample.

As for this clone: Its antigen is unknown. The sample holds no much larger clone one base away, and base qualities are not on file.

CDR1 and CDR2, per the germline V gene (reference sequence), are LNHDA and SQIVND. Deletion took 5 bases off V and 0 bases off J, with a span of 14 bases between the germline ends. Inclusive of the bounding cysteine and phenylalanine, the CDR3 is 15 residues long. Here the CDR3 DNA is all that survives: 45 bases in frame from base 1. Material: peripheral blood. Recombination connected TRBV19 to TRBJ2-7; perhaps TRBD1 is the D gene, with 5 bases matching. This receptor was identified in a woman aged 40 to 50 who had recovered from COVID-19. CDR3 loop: CASSYQGLSSYEQYF. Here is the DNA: TGTGCCAGTAGTTACCAGGGTCTGAGCTCCTACGAGCAGTACTTC.